The 27 T cell receptor beta chains reported below all come from one sample, sequenced in a study of cytomegalovirus exposure and HLA in healthy donors. Amplification used 60 Vbeta primers and 13 Jbeta primers. Only in-frame clones appear in the TCRdb table, and some are missing; sequencing was by immunoSEQ multiplex PCR. In the table there are 100,000 to 150,000 clones, 82% of which are singletons. The material sequenced was PBMCs. All receptors come from a woman aged 45-65 years in good health and CMV-seropositive.

CDR3 residues: CASSLFDRVTEAFF. CDR3 sequence (DNA): TGTGCCAGCAGCTTATTCGACAGGGTCACTGAAGCTTTCTTT. The chain carries TRBV7-3 and TRBJ1-1; 7 bases map to TRBD1. Looked up from germline, CDR1 is SGHTA and CDR2 is FQGTGA. The J segment lost 4 bases and the V segment lost 2 bases, leaving 4 bases of the junction unmatched. The CDR3 runs 14 residues.

As for this clone: This same CDR3 is encoded by further DNA sequences in the sample. V is TRBV9 and J is TRBJ2-7, with D perhaps TRBD1 (7 bases). Germline V lookup: CDR1 SGDLS, CDR2 YYNGEE. The CDR3 has 14 amino acids. The V gene lost 0 bases and the J gene lost 3 bases, with 10 bases spanning the gap. The CDR3 sequence: CASSVGGDSYEQYF. DNA for the CDR3: TGTGCCAGCAGCGTAGGGGGGGACAGCTACGAGCAGTACTTC.

This clone was recorded only once. Other DNA sequences in this sample translate to the same CDR3. The chain carries TRBV6-5 and TRBJ2-3; 14 nucleotides match TRBD2. Trimming at V came to 8 bases and at J to 5 bases, leaving 6 bases not matched to a gene. The CDR3 loop spans 15 amino acids. Looked up from germline, CDR1 is MNHEY and CDR2 is SVGAGI. The DNA of the CDR3 is TGTGCCAGCCGGCGGACTAGCGGGAGGTTAGATACGCAGTATTTT. Translating it yields CASRRTSGRLDTQYF.

This chain connects TRBV5-1 to TRBJ1-2, with 7 bases lining up with TRBD1. CDR1 and CDR2 (germline): SGHRS, YFSETQ. Losses at the gene ends were 4 bases for V and 6 bases for J; bases not matched to a gene: 6. This CDR3 has 13 residues. This CDR3 reads CASSPTGEDGYTF. Here the CDR3 DNA reads TGCGCCAGCAGCCCTACAGGGGAAGATGGCTACACCTTC.

The genes are TRBV5-4 and TRBJ2-2; 14 positions match TRBD2. Losses at the gene ends were 0 bases for V and 4 bases for J; bases not matched to a gene: 8. The CDR3 totals 19 residues. In germline, CDR1 is SGHNT, CDR2 YYREEE (reference sequence). Here the CDR3 DNA reads TGTGCCAGCAGCTTGGGCCGGACTAGCGGGGGGCCGGGCACCGGGGAGCTGTTTTTT. The encoded protein is CASSLGRTSGGPGTGELFF.

As to this clone: Other DNA sequences in the sample encode the same CDR3. The chain has TRBV7-9 and TRBJ2-5; D gene uncertain. V was cut by 0 bases and J by 0 bases, with 5 bases left in between. The germline V gene encodes CDR1 SEHNR and CDR2 FQNEAQ (reference sequence). The CDR3 covers 14 residues. The CDR3: CASSLARDQETQYF. The CDR3, as DNA: TGTGCCAGCAGCTTAGCTCGGGACCAAGAGACCCAGTACTTC.

In the case of this clone: Germline is not matched at one junction end, which may reflect a read error. The chain has TRBV13 and TRBJ2-6, with 7 bases that match TRBD1. CDR1 is PRHDT, CDR2 FYEKMQ, per germline (reference sequence). CDR3 size: 17 residues. Here the CDR3 reads CAGSPTGALSGANVLTF. The DNA for the CDR3 is TGTGCCGGCAGTCCAACAGGGGCCCTCTCTGGGGCCAACGTCCTGACTTTC.

This sequence joins TRBV28 and TRBJ2-1, with D tentatively TRBD2 (5 bases). Germline V gene lookup returns CDR1 MDHEN and CDR2 SYDVKM. CDR3 length: 15 residues. Trimming took off 3 bases at V and 6 bases at J, with 15 bases between the two ends. CDR3 residues: CASSFLGSLVNEQFF. The DNA of the CDR3 is TGTGCCAGCAGTTTTCTAGGGAGCCTTGTCAATGAGCAGTTCTTC.

The chain has TRBV11-2 and TRBJ2-3; tentative D call: TRBD1 (6 bases). Per germline, CDR1 SGHAT and CDR2 FQNNGV. The V end lost 7 bases, the J end lost 0 bases, and 14 bases lay between the germline ends. The CDR3 length is 15 residues. For the CDR3, the DNA is TGTGCCAGCAAGCCAACAGGGTTCAGCACAGATACGCAGTATTTT. This gives the protein CASKPTGFSTDTQYF.

V gene TRBV14 combines with J gene TRBJ2-1; 8 bases align to TRBD2. This CDR3 comprises 13 residues. Per the germline V gene, CDR1 is SGHDN and CDR2 is FVKESK. The ends lost 5 bases at V and 7 bases at J; junction bases unmatched: 4. CDR3 residues: CASSGGRRNEQFF. CDR3 nucleotides: TGTGCCAGCAGCGGCGGGAGGAGAAATGAGCAGTTCTTC.

The chain recombines TRBV9 with TRBJ1-3, with D uncertain. The CDR3 length is 14 residues. Germline CDR1 and CDR2: SGDLS and YYNGEE. Trimming took 4 bases from V and 0 from J, leaving 8 bases between them. The CDR3 spells CASSIRDSGNTIYF. CDR3 bases: TGTGCCAGCAGCATAAGAGACTCTGGAAACACCATATATTTT.

In this sample, this clone turned up once. The gene calls are TRBV2 and TRBJ1-3, with TRBD1 identical over 8 bases. The trim removed 7 bases at V and 4 bases at J, leaving 18 bases unmatched. Per the germline V gene, CDR1 is SNHLY and CDR2 is FYNNEI. The CDR3 loop spans 18 amino acids. CDR3 DNA sequence: TGTGCCAGCACTAGCGGGGCAGGGGGCGGCAAATCGGGAAACACCATATATTTT. Protein product: CASTSGAGGGKSGNTIYF.

The CDR3 loop is CASSLRLAGRGVGTDTQYF. The CDR3 nucleotides are TGTGCCAGCAGTTTAAGGCTAGCGGGAAGAGGGGTGGGCACAGATACGCAGTATTTT. The V call is TRBV28, the J call TRBJ2-3; 9 bases are shared with TRBD2. Unmatched junction bases numbered 13, after V lost 2 bases and J lost 1 base. This CDR3 has 19 amino acids. CDR1 is MDHEN, CDR2 SYDVKM, per germline. The full variable domain, completed using reference TRBV28 and TRBJ2-3, is DVKVTQSSRYLVKRTGEKVFLECVQDMDHENMFWYRQDPGLGLRLIYFSYDVKMKEKGDIPEGYSVSREKKERFSLILESASTNQTSMYLCASSLRLAGRGVGTDTQYFGPGTRLTVL.

This chain uses TRBV4-1 with TRBJ2-5; 9 bases fit TRBD2. Germline assignment: CDR1 MGHRA and CDR2 YSYEKL. The CDR3 is made up of 18 amino acids. Unmatched junction bases numbered 14, after V lost 4 bases and J lost 2 bases. The CDR3 loop reads CASSPLSLLAGFQETQYF. The CDR3 bases are TGCGCCAGCAGCCCTCTATCTTTACTAGCGGGTTTTCAAGAGACCCAGTACTTC.

The rearrangement joins TRBV2 to TRBJ1-6; no firm D call. This CDR3 comprises 13 residues. The germline V gene has CDR1 SNHLY and CDR2 FYNNEI. V was cut by 3 bases and J by 10 bases, with 10 bases left in between. In DNA, the CDR3 is TGTGCCAGCAGTGATCGTCGGGAATCACCCCTCCACTTT. Translated: CASSDRRESPLHF.

The gene calls are TRBV10-3 and TRBJ2-1; TRBD2 is a possible D gene (6 bases). The V and J ends lost 3 bases and 5 bases respectively, with 14 bases between them. This CDR3 region has 15 residues. The germline CDR1 and CDR2 sequences are ENHRY and SYGVKD. As DNA, the CDR3 is TGTGCCATCAGTGATGGGGGGTACCTTAACAATGAGCAGTTCTTC. Residues: CAISDGGYLNNEQFF.

The genes are TRBV6-1 and TRBJ2-7; tentative D call: TRBD2 (5 bases). V was clipped by 6 bases and J by 1 base, with 13 bases between them. This CDR3 is built from 14 residues. Germline assignment: CDR1 MNHNS and CDR2 SASEGT. The CDR3 nucleotides read TGTGCCAGCAGAGTAGCGACGCCTTCCTACGAGCAGTACTTC. As protein: CASRVATPSYEQYF.

J is TRBJ1-1 and V is TRBV5-1, with D possibly TRBD1 on 5 matching bases. Per the germline V gene, CDR1 is SGHRS and CDR2 is YFSETQ. The CDR3 loop spans 12 amino acids. Deletions cut 2 bases from V and 7 bases from J, with 9 bases between. The CDR3 spells CASSFDRNEAFF. CDR3 nucleotide sequence: TGCGCCAGCAGCTTCGACAGAAATGAAGCTTTCTTT.

This clone was detected a few times. CDR3 sequence (DNA): TGTGCCAGCACCGCTCTGGGTCTCGGGAGGGAGACCCAGTACTTC. It yields the protein CASTALGLGRETQYF. The chain uses TRBV7-9 and TRBJ2-5, with TRBD2 matching over 7 bases. Trimming took 7 bases from V and 5 from J; bases not matched to a gene: 13. CDR1 SEHNR and CDR2 FQNEAQ come from the germline V gene (reference sequence). The CDR3 consists of 15 residues. The complete variable domain, with remaining parts taken from reference TRBV7-9 and TRBJ2-5, reads DTGVSQNPRHKITKRGQNVTFRCDPISEHNRLYWYRQTLGQGPEFLTYFQNEAQLEKSRLLSDRFSAERPKGSFSTLEIQRTEQGDSAMYLCASTALGLGRETQYFGPGTRLLVL.

The chain recombines TRBV7-2 with TRBJ1-2, with 8 bases lining up with TRBD1. The germline CDR1 and CDR2 sequences are SGHTA and FQGNSA. This CDR3 has 13 residues. With V trimmed by 2 bases and J by 9 bases, 5 bases remained unmatched. CDR3 amino acids: CASSLSRGPRYTF. The CDR3 bases are TGTGCCAGCAGCTTATCCAGGGGGCCGCGCTACACCTTC.

A note on this clone: This sample includes further DNA sequences coding for the same CDR3. This chain connects TRBV30 to TRBJ1-6; TRBD1 aligns across 10 bases. V lost 0 bases and J lost 7; bases outside the gene matches: 9. There are 17 residues in the CDR3. CDR1 GTSNPN and CDR2 SVGIG come from the germline V gene (reference sequence). CDR3 loop: CAWSVQTGGSSNSPLHF. For the CDR3, the DNA is TGTGCCTGGAGTGTACAGACAGGGGGCTCCTCAAATTCACCCCTCCACTTT.

This clone was counted between two and nine times. V and J are TRBV13 and TRBJ2-7; TRBD1 matches at 9 bases. Trimming cost V 5 bases and J 2 bases; bases outside gene matches: 4. The CDR3 has 14 amino acids. Germline loops: CDR1 PRHDT, CDR2 FYEKMQ (reference sequence). CDR3 protein: CASSLGQGTYEQYF. CDR3 DNA: TGTGCCAGCAGCCTCGGACAGGGGACCTACGAGCAGTACTTC.

This sequence joins TRBV7-8 and TRBJ1-1, with D uncertain. Trimming stripped 0 bases from V and 8 bases from J, with 10 bases between. Germline V gives CDR1 SGHVS, CDR2 FQNEAQ. CDR3 length: 13 residues. The CDR3 protein is CASSLAYPGEAFF. CDR3 sequence (DNA): TGTGCCAGCAGCTTAGCGTACCCGGGAGAAGCTTTCTTT.

The genes are TRBV9 and TRBJ1-1; D is perhaps TRBD1 (6 bases). Trimming removed 0 bases at V and 0 bases at J, with 12 bases between. The CDR3 totals 16 residues. Germline lookup yields CDR1 SGDLS and CDR2 YYNGEE. In DNA, the CDR3 is TGTGCCAGCAGCGTAGACCCTGGACAGCTGAACACTGAAGCTTTCTTT. Amino acids: CASSVDPGQLNTEAFF. The full variable domain, completed using reference TRBV9 and TRBJ1-1, is DSGVTQTPKHLITATGQRVTLRCSPRSGDLSVYWYQQSLDQGLQFLIQYYNGEERAKGNILERFSAQQFPDLHSELNLSSLELGDSALYFCASSVDPGQLNTEAFFGQGTRLTVV.

V is TRBV29-1 and J is TRBJ1-1; 7 nucleotides agree with TRBD1. This CDR3 has 14 residues. V shed 4 bases and J 4 bases; nucleotides not matched to a gene: 9. Germline V gives CDR1 SQVTM, CDR2 ANQGSEA. The CDR3 sequence: CSVVRQGGGTEAFF. The CDR3 region has the DNA TGCAGCGTTGTAAGACAGGGAGGAGGCACTGAAGCTTTCTTT. Filled out from reference TRBV29-1 and TRBJ1-1, the complete variable domain reads SAVISQKPSRDICQRGTSLTIQCQVDSQVTMMFWYRQQPGQSLTLIATANQGSEATYESGFVIDKFPISRPNLTFSTLTVSNMSPEDSSIYLCSVVRQGGGTEAFFGQGTRLTVV.

The chain is built from TRBV18 and TRBJ2-2, with D possibly being TRBD2 (6 bases). This CDR3 is 14 amino acids long. Germline lookup yields CDR1 KGHSH and CDR2 LQKENI. The V end was cut by 3 bases, the J end by 5 bases, with 10 bases between. CDR3 nucleotides: TGTGCCAGCTCACCTCTCGGGGGAACCGGGGAGCTGTTTTTT. Protein sequence: CASSPLGGTGELFF.

The V and J genes are TRBV7-8 and TRBJ1-6; the D gene is possibly TRBD1 (5 bases). Germline V gene data show CDR1 as SGHVS and CDR2 as FQNEAQ. CDR3 size: 15 residues. The germline V and J ends were trimmed by 4 bases and 8 bases, with 15 bases remaining between them. The DNA for the CDR3 is TGTGCCAGCAGCTCTACTCAGGGTTTTGATTCACCCCTCCACTTT. This sequence encodes CASSSTQGFDSPLHF.